The 18 T cell receptor beta chains below were found in one sample sequenced in a study of blood T cell repertoires in COVID-19. Using immunoSEQ multiplex PCR, the repertoire was profiled, and TCRdb retains in-frame clones only, with some absent. The sample consists of 390,000 or so clones, more than 70% of them appearing once. Specimen: peripheral blood. The origin of the receptors is a woman younger than 45 with COVID-19, enrolled during active disease.

This chain links TRBV4-1 with TRBJ2-7; no clear D gene. Germline V gene lookup returns CDR1 MGHRA and CDR2 YSYEKL. This CDR3 is 12 amino acids long. V was clipped by 3 bases and J by 6 bases, with 9 bases between them. CDR3: CASSHPRSEQYF. The CDR3 DNA reads TGCGCCAGCAGCCACCCTAGGAGCGAGCAGTACTTC.

This clone was recorded many times. The chain is built from TRBV6-5 and TRBJ2-1, with 10 positions matching TRBD2. J lost 8 bases, V lost 7 bases, and 5 bases had no gene match. This CDR3 contains 13 residues. Germline-derived CDR1 and CDR2 are MNHEY and SVGAGI. CDR3 in DNA: TGTGCCAGCACTAGCGGGAGTATGCATGAGCAGTTCTTC. Translating it yields CASTSGSMHEQFF.

The CDR3 loop reads CASSQDPRARAFF. The CDR3 DNA reads as TGTGCCAGCAGCCAAGACCCCCGCGCCCGGGCTTTCTTT. V is TRBV3-1 (or the pseudogene TRBV3-2) and J is TRBJ1-1; the D is unclear. Germline assignment: CDR1 LGHDT and CDR2 YNNKEL (reference sequence). V dropped 0 bases and J dropped 11 bases, with 13 bases sitting between them. The CDR3 is 13 residues long.

V is TRBV30 and J is TRBJ2-1; D not resolved. The germline V gene has CDR1 GTSNPN and CDR2 SVGIG (reference sequence). Deletions cut 4 bases from V and 8 bases from J, with 15 bases between. The CDR3 consists of 13 residues. The DNA for the CDR3 is TGTGCCTGGAACCCGTCTACGTTACATGAGCAGTTCTTC. Translation gives CAWNPSTLHEQFF.

The chain combines TRBV3-1 (or the pseudogene TRBV3-2) with TRBJ1-2; D is uncertain. V lost 4 bases and J 5 bases, leaving 17 bases between the germline ends. Germline V lookup: CDR1 LGHDT, CDR2 YNNKEL (reference sequence). CDR3 length: 15 residues. The CDR3: CASSRTRGRFYGYTF. DNA for the CDR3: TGTGCCAGCAGCCGGACTCGGGGTAGATTTTATGGCTACACCTTC.

This chain joins TRBV19 and TRBJ2-1, with 16 bases identical to TRBD2. From germline, CDR1 is LNHDA and CDR2 SQIVND (reference sequence). V lost 3 bases and J lost 7; bases outside the gene matches: 0. This CDR3 region has 15 residues. The CDR3 coding sequence is TGTGCCAGTAGTATGGGACTAGCGGGAGGGAATGAGCAGTTCTTC. Translated: CASSMGLAGGNEQFF.

The V gene is TRBV5-1, the J gene TRBJ2-1, with 12 bases fitting TRBD2. CDR1 is SGHRS and CDR2 is YFSETQ in the germline V gene. The J segment lost 5 bases and the V segment lost 3 bases, leaving 6 bases of the junction unmatched. The CDR3 contains 16 residues. CDR3 protein: CASSWTGTSGHNEQFF. CDR3 coding DNA: TGCGCCAGCAGCTGGACCGGGACTAGCGGGCACAATGAGCAGTTCTTC. Full variable domain (missing parts from reference TRBV5-1 and TRBJ2-1): KAGVTQTPRYLIKTRGQQVTLSCSPISGHRSVSWYQQTPGQGLQFLFEYFSETQRNKGNFPGRFSGRQFSNSRSEMNVSTLELGDSALYLCASSWTGTSGHNEQFFGPGTRLTVL.

This chain links TRBV2 with TRBJ1-2, with D possibly matching TRBD1 (5 bases). Trimming took off 8 bases at V and 3 bases at J, with 13 bases between the two ends. Per the germline V gene, CDR1 is SNHLY and CDR2 is FYNNEI. CDR3 length: 13 amino acids. The CDR3 bases are TGTGCCAGCCCAGACCGGGGGGACTATGGCTACACCTTC. Translated: CASPDRGDYGYTF.

The rearrangement joins TRBV11-2 to TRBJ2-2, with D uncertain. V was cut by 5 bases and J by 9 bases, with 4 bases left in between. Germline V gives CDR1 SGHAT, CDR2 FQNNGV. The CDR3 runs 10 residues. The DNA for the CDR3 is TGTGCCAGCAGCAGCCGGGAGCTGTTTTTT. Translated, it gives CASSSRELFF.

The chain recombines TRBV27 with TRBJ1-5, with D possibly TRBD1 on 5 matching bases. Trimming pared 2 bases from V and 13 bases from J, leaving 12 bases between. The CDR3 runs 12 residues. The germline CDR1 and CDR2 sequences are MNHEY and SMNVEV (reference sequence). The CDR3 coding sequence is TGTGCCAGCAGTTTAAATGCAGGGCCACAGCATTTT. It encodes CASSLNAGPQHF.

This clone was recorded only once. J is TRBJ2-1 and V is TRBV27, with 11 bases fitting TRBD2. V lost 5 bases, J lost 7 bases, and 13 bases stayed unmatched. CDR3 length equals 17 residues. CDR1 is MNHEY, CDR2 SMNVEV, per germline (reference sequence). CDR3 bases: TGTGCCAGCAGTCCCCCAACTAGCGGGAGTAGAGTGAATGAGCAGTTCTTC. Its translation: CASSPPTSGSRVNEQFF.

The chain recombines TRBV6-5 with TRBJ1-1, with D perhaps matching TRBD1 (6 bases). V was trimmed by 0 bases and J by 0 bases, leaving 8 bases between them. CDR3 length: 15 amino acids. CDR1 and CDR2 (germline): MNHEY, SVGAGI. CDR3 sequence: CASSYSHRVNTEAFF. The CDR3 nucleotides read TGTGCCAGCAGTTACTCTCACAGGGTGAACACTGAAGCTTTCTTT.

The J gene is TRBJ1-5, the V gene TRBV4-2; D unresolved. The CDR3 length is 14 residues. Germline V gene lookup returns CDR1 LGHNA and CDR2 YNFKEQ. Trimming took off 3 bases at V and 3 bases at J, with 9 bases between the two ends. The CDR3, as DNA: TGTGCCAGCAGCCATTTGGGCAACAATCAGCCCCAGCATTTT. Its protein is CASSHLGNNQPQHF.

The V gene is TRBV24-1, the J gene TRBJ2-2, with D unresolved. The germline V and J ends were trimmed by 0 bases and 4 bases, with 11 bases remaining between them. CDR1 KGHDR and CDR2 SFDVKD come from the germline V gene. The CDR3 loop spans 16 amino acids. The DNA of the CDR3 is TGTGCCACCAGTGATTTGCATGGTGGCCGCACCGGGGAGCTGTTTTTT. Amino acid sequence: CATSDLHGGRTGELFF.

The chain combines TRBV24-1 with TRBJ1-1; 8 bases are a match to TRBD1. V gave up 3 bases and J gave up 4 bases; unmatched junction bases: 6. The length of the CDR3 is 15 residues. Germline CDR1 and CDR2: KGHDR and SFDVKD. For the CDR3, the DNA is TGTGCCACCAGTGATGCCACAGGGGGGGGCACTGAAGCTTTCTTT. Translation: CATSDATGGGTEAFF.

The rearrangement links TRBV29-1 to TRBJ2-7, with 13 bases identical to TRBD2. This CDR3 region has 13 residues. With 5 bases clipped from V and 5 bases from J, the junction kept 3 bases outside the gene matches. Germline CDR1 is SQVTM and CDR2 is ANQGSEA. CDR3 in DNA: TGCAGCGTTAGGACTAGCGGGAGCCACGAGCAGTACTTC. Translated: CSVRTSGSHEQYF.

The chain is built from TRBV7-6 and TRBJ2-1; no firm D call. This CDR3 is built from 16 residues. V lost 3 bases, J lost 0 bases, and 12 bases lay in between. CDR1 SGHVS and CDR2 FNYEAQ come from the germline V gene. The chain's CDR3 is CASSFGGAPSYNEQFF. Here the CDR3 DNA reads TGTGCCAGCAGCTTCGGCGGTGCCCCCTCCTACAATGAGCAGTTCTTC.

The chain has TRBV6-2 or TRBV6-3 and TRBJ2-3; TRBD2 matches 10 bases. CDR1 and CDR2 from the germline V gene are MNHEY and SVGEGT. J gave up 3 bases and V 6 bases, and 12 bases lay outside the gene matches. The CDR3 runs 17 residues. The CDR3 sequence is CASSPWASGSATDTQYF. CDR3 nucleotide sequence: TGTGCCAGCAGCCCCTGGGCTAGCGGGAGTGCGACAGATACGCAGTATTTT.